Here is one TCR beta chain with its context. No antigen is known for it. The data were taken from a study of cytomegalovirus exposure and HLA in healthy donors. Primers for the PCR totalled 60 Vbeta and 13 Jbeta. The protocol was immunoSEQ multiplex PCR, while the TCRdb copy is restricted to in-frame clones and leaves out a portion. The profile shows 200,000 to 250,000 clones, about 83% of them singletons. CDR1 and CDR2 from the germline V gene are SGHNT and YENEEA. This CDR3 contains 16 residues. Germline trimming cut 4 bases from V and 3 bases from J; bases unmatched to any gene: 11. Overall study results and limits: According to the study, roughly 160 TCR beta chains were cytomegalovirus-associated. Association of a missense DCLRE1C variant with TCR beta V- and J-gene trimming was reported in a later analysis.

The chain joins TRBV11-3 to TRBJ2-7; 8 bases are a match to TRBD2. The TCR was taken from a human donor in good health. The source material was PBMCs. CDR3 region: CASSSIAGSGGYEQYF. DNA of the CDR3: TGTGCCAGCAGCTCCATAGCGGGGAGCGGGGGCTACGAGCAGTACTTC.